The rows below give T cell receptor beta chains drawn from one sample of a study of blood T cell repertoires in COVID-19. Assay: immunoSEQ multiplex PCR; the TCRdb copy retains only in-frame clones and omits some. The sample consists of 30,000 to 40,000 clones, roughly four fifths of them appearing once. Sequencing input: peripheral blood. The receptors were gathered from a man older than 75 with active or convalescent COVID-19. CDR3s include the opening cysteine and the closing phenylalanine or tryptophan. A D gene is named only where the DNA matches it firmly. Clone size is stated in some rows and not others, as once, few, many or a class when expanded.

J gene,V gene,D gene,clone size,CDR3 protein,CDR3 DNA
TRBJ1-3,TRBV19,NA,few,CASSIGQAQTTIYF,TGTGCCAGTAGTATAGGGCAGGCCCAGACCACCATATATTTT
TRBJ2-5,TRBV27,TRBD2,NA,CASSPWGLAGGSGAQETQYF,TGTGCCAGCAGTCCCTGGGGACTAGCGGGAGGATCAGGGGCCCAAGAGACCCAGTACTTC
TRBJ1-2,TRBV15,NA,NA,CATSELAGGTSGYTF,TGTGCCACCAGCGAACTAGCGGGGGGCACTAGCGGCTACACCTTC
TRBJ1-2,TRBV19,NA,NA,CASQTRGYKGYTF,TGTGCCAGTCAGACGCGGGGGTATAAAGGCTACACCTTC
TRBJ2-1,TRBV9,TRBD2,NA,CASSVGPSGNSNEQFF,TGTGCCAGCAGCGTAGGTCCTAGCGGGAACTCGAATGAGCAGTTCTTC
TRBJ1-2,TRBV10-2,TRBD1,NA,CASSGTGRDGYTF,TGCGCCAGCAGCGGGACAGGGCGGGATGGCTACACCTTC
TRBJ1-3,TRBV7-2,TRBD1,NA,CASSLEGAGGNTIYF,TGTGCCAGCAGCTTAGAGGGGGCGGGTGGAAACACCATATATTTT
TRBJ2-1,TRBV10-1,NA,NA,CASSESGRGEQFF,TGCGCCAGCAGTGAGTCGGGTCGCGGTGAGCAGTTCTTC
TRBJ2-3,TRBV7-8,TRBD2,NA,CASSATSGRDTQYF,TGTGCCAGCAGCGCGACTAGCGGGAGAGATACGCAGTATTTT
TRBJ2-5,TRBV5-6,TRBD2,NA,CASSYPGLVGTQYF,TGTGCCAGCAGCTATCCGGGACTAGTGGGGACCCAGTACTTC
TRBJ2-2,TRBV25-1,TRBD2,NA,CASSDPPSGRAGGELFF,TGTGCCAGCAGTGACCCCCCTAGCGGGAGGGCTGGCGGGGAGCTGTTTTTT
TRBJ2-5,TRBV15,NA,NA,CATSRDREAVQETQYF,TGTGCCACCAGCAGAGATCGGGAAGCGGTCCAAGAGACCCAGTACTTC
TRBJ2-2,TRBV4-3,TRBD1,NA,CASSQDPTGTGANTGELFF,TGCGCCAGCAGCCAAGATCCCACCGGGACAGGAGCGAACACCGGGGAGCTGTTTTTT
TRBJ2-5,TRBV3-1/TRBV3-2,TRBD2,NA,CASSQRLAGGGETQYF,TGTGCCAGCAGCCAACGACTAGCGGGGGGAGGGGAGACCCAGTACTTC
TRBJ2-1,TRBV11-3,NA,NA,CASSSNWGDEQFF,TGTGCCAGCAGCTCCAATTGGGGGGATGAGCAGTTCTTC
TRBJ1-1,TRBV19,TRBD1,NA,CASTMTGGNTEAFF,TGTGCCAGTACCATGACAGGGGGAAACACTGAAGCTTTCTTT
TRBJ1-4,TRBV11-2,NA,NA,CASSRGQGKLFF,TGTGCCAGCAGCCGGGGTCAAGGGAAACTGTTTTTT
TRBJ2-1,TRBV28,NA,NA,CASSFVSEDNEQFF,TGTGCCAGCAGTTTCGTTTCGGAGGACAATGAGCAGTTCTTC
TRBJ2-7,TRBV7-3,TRBD2,NA,CASSFGLAGRGYEQYF,TGTGCCAGCAGCTTCGGACTAGCGGGAAGAGGATACGAGCAGTACTTC
TRBJ2-7,TRBV2,TRBD2,NA,CASSEGTSGRVQQYF,TGTGCCAGCAGTGAAGGGACTAGCGGGAGGGTCCAGCAGTACTTC
TRBJ2-1,TRBV19,NA,NA,CASSMEASSSYNEQFF,TGTGCCAGTAGTATGGAGGCCTCCAGCTCCTACAATGAGCAGTTCTTC
TRBJ2-7,TRBV12-3/TRBV12-4,NA,few,CASSLQGYEQYF,TGTGCCAGCAGTCTACAGGGCTACGAGCAGTACTTC
TRBJ2-3,TRBV7-3,TRBD2,NA,CASSLGPSGSTDTQYF,TGTGCCAGCAGCTTAGGCCCTAGCGGGAGCACAGATACGCAGTATTTT
TRBJ1-2,TRBV7-9,NA,NA,CASSLGADYGYTF,TGTGCCAGCAGCTTAGGGGCAGACTATGGCTACACCTTC
TRBJ1-4,TRBV18,TRBD1,NA,CASSPGGQGTEKLFF,TGTGCCAGCTCACCAGGTGGACAGGGTACCGAAAAACTGTTTTTT
TRBJ2-7,TRBV10-3,TRBD2,once,CATSGSSGAYEQYF,TGTGCCACCTCCGGGAGTAGCGGGGCCTACGAGCAGTACTTC
TRBJ1-2,TRBV25-1,TRBD1,NA,CASSSTRQGDHNGYTF,TGTGCCAGCAGCAGTACTCGACAGGGGGATCATAATGGCTACACCTTC
TRBJ2-7,TRBV11-2,NA,once,CASSSLGQNEQYF,TGTGCCAGCAGCTCCCTGGGGCAGAACGAGCAGTACTTC
TRBJ2-1,TRBV9,NA,NA,CASSVDDKISYNEQFF,TGTGCCAGCAGCGTAGATGACAAGATCTCCTACAATGAGCAGTTCTTC
TRBJ2-7,TRBV4-2,TRBD2,NA,CASSQDGSGNYEQYF,TGTGCCAGCAGCCAAGACGGTAGCGGGAACTACGAGCAGTACTTC
TRBJ1-1,TRBV19,NA,NA,CATRGRGVAEAFF,TGTGCCACCAGAGGGAGGGGAGTTGCTGAAGCTTTCTTT
TRBJ1-6,TRBV24-1,TRBD1,NA,CATSDLGGQGVRRSYNSPLHF,TGTGCCACCAGTGACTTGGGGGGACAGGGAGTTCGTCGCTCCTATAATTCACCCCTCCACTTT
TRBJ1-2,TRBV19,TRBD1,NA,CASSKQGTPYGYTF,TGTGCCAGTAGTAAACAGGGGACCCCCTATGGCTACACCTTC
TRBJ2-5,TRBV5-1,NA,once,CASSPDSTQETQYF,TGCGCCAGCAGCCCCGACAGTACTCAAGAGACCCAGTACTTC
TRBJ2-5,TRBV6-2/TRBV6-3,NA,NA,CASSYSGSVETQYF,TGTGCCAGCAGTTACTCAGGGAGTGTGGAGACCCAGTACTTC
TRBJ1-1,TRBV12-3/TRBV12-4,NA,NA,CASRRGEREAFF,TGTGCCAGCAGGCGGGGAGAACGGGAAGCTTTCTTT
TRBJ2-7,TRBV5-4,NA,NA,CASSFGRGYEQYF,TGTGCCAGCAGCTTTGGCAGGGGTTACGAGCAGTACTTC
TRBJ2-5,TRBV7-3,TRBD2,NA,CASSLQAGGRETQYF,TGTGCCAGCAGCTTACAAGCGGGAGGGAGGGAGACCCAGTACTTC
TRBJ2-1,TRBV9,TRBD1,NA,CASSGRQGTGRNEQFF,TGTGCCAGCAGCGGGCGTCAGGGGACAGGGAGGAATGAGCAGTTCTTC
TRBJ2-1,TRBV10-2,NA,NA,CASSEGLGGNEQFF,TGCGCCAGCAGTGAGGGACTAGGGGGGAATGAGCAGTTCTTC
TRBJ2-2,TRBV5-4,NA,NA,CASSRVGAGELFF,TGTGCCAGCAGTCGGGTCGGGGCCGGGGAGCTGTTTTTT
TRBJ2-6,TRBV2,TRBD1,NA,CASMFDRAGANVLTF,TGTGCCAGCATGTTCGACAGGGCTGGGGCCAACGTCCTGACTTTC
TRBJ1-2,TRBV3-1/TRBV3-2,NA,once,CASSQGTDNYGYTF,TGTGCCAGCAGCCAAGGGACAGATAACTATGGCTACACCTTC
TRBJ2-3,TRBV7-9,NA,NA,CASSLPPGTQYF,TGTGCCAGCAGCTTACCCCCCGGGACGCAGTATTTT
TRBJ2-7,TRBV7-2,NA,NA,CASSISYRLSYEQYF,TGTGCCAGCAGCATCTCATACAGGCTCTCCTACGAGCAGTACTTC
TRBJ2-3,TRBV5-1,TRBD1,NA,CASSSRPGQGSRNTQYF,TGCGCCAGCAGCTCCCGTCCGGGACAGGGGTCACGGAATACGCAGTATTTT
TRBJ1-5,TRBV7-2,NA,NA,CASSSRQGQPQHF,TGTGCCAGCAGCTCACGTCAGGGGCAGCCCCAGCATTTT
TRBJ2-2,TRBV7-3,TRBD1,NA,CASSFPRGQGYVDNTGELFF,TGTGCCAGCAGCTTTCCCCGCGGACAGGGGTATGTAGACAACACCGGGGAGCTGTTTTTT
TRBJ2-3,TRBV10-2,TRBD2,NA,CASATSGRRTDTQYF,TGCGCCAGCGCCACTAGCGGGAGGCGGACAGATACGCAGTATTTT